Listed here is a single TCR beta chain. Trimming took 2 bases from V and 4 from J, leaving 8 bases between them. Germline loops: CDR1 MNHNY, CDR2 SVGAGI (reference sequence). CDR3 size: 13 residues. The entry originates in a study of technical replicates of blood from a few donors. The data were produced by immunoSEQ multiplex PCR, yet TCRdb's version contains in-frame clones alone and is incomplete. The sample lists tens of thousands of clones, more than 70% occurring once. The chain employs TRBV6-6 and TRBJ1-2, with no clear D. The material sequenced was PBMCs. The TCR was taken from a human donor in good health. Some clones in this sample may be carry-over from other donors' samples. This CDR3 reads CASSYLAGYGYTF. As DNA, the CDR3 is TGTGCCAGCAGTTACCTTGCCGGCTATGGCTACACCTTC.